The 18 T cell receptor beta chains below all came from one sample that was sequenced in a study of blood T cell repertoires in COVID-19. Using immunoSEQ multiplex PCR, the repertoire was profiled, and TCRdb retains in-frame clones only, with some absent. This table holds 270,000 or so clones, around 90% found once. The specimen sequenced was peripheral blood. Receptor source: a woman aged 40-49 years who had recovered from COVID-19.

The chain combines TRBV11-2 with TRBJ1-1; the D is unclear. V gave up 6 bases and J gave up 0 bases, with 8 bases separating them. Germline lookup yields CDR1 SGHAT and CDR2 FQNNGV. The CDR3 covers 13 residues. CDR3 nucleotide sequence: TGTGCCAGCAGTTCGACACTGAACACTGAAGCTTTCTTT. Translated: CASSSTLNTEAFF.

The chain is built from TRBV15 and TRBJ1-5; the D is unclear. The CDR3 totals 12 residues. Trimming cost V 6 bases and J 1 base, with 4 bases left between them. CDR1 and CDR2 (germline): LNHNV, YYDKDF (reference sequence). CDR3 sequence reads: CATRGSNQPQHF. CDR3 bases: TGTGCCACCAGGGGCAGCAATCAGCCCCAGCATTTT.

The chain recombines TRBV28 with TRBJ2-7, with 9 bases aligning to TRBD2. Germline CDR1 reads MDHEN; CDR2 reads SYDVKM. CDR3 length: 15 residues. The ends lost 2 bases at V and 4 bases at J; junction bases unmatched: 6. CDR3 DNA: TGTGCCAGCAGTTTAGAGCCTAGCGGGAAATACGAGCAGTACTTC. Translated, it gives CASSLEPSGKYEQYF.

For this clone: The same CDR3 can be traced to other DNA sequences in this sample. V and J are TRBV5-1 and TRBJ1-3; D gene uncertain. Deletions cut 0 bases from V and 1 base from J, with 8 bases between. Germline CDR1 and CDR2: SGHRS and YFSETQ. The CDR3 contains 15 residues. The CDR3 sequence: CASSLDTASGNTIYF. DNA for the CDR3: TGCGCCAGCAGCTTGGACACCGCTTCTGGAAACACCATATATTTT.

The chain uses TRBV10-3 and TRBJ1-6, with a weak D call TRBD1 (5 bases). CDR1 is ENHRY, CDR2 SYGVKD, per germline. The length of the CDR3 is 14 residues. V lost 6 bases to trimming and J lost 5 bases, with 11 bases between them. CDR3: CAISVTEDNSPLHF. The CDR3 nucleotides read TGTGCCATCAGCGTGACAGAAGATAATTCACCCCTCCACTTT.

This chain links TRBV29-1 with TRBJ1-1; TRBD1 is a possible D gene (6 bases). V lost 5 bases, J lost 0 bases, and 13 bases lay in between. Germline lookup yields CDR1 SQVTM and CDR2 ANQGSEA. This CDR3 has 14 residues. CDR3 DNA: TGCAGCGTTTACAGGGATACTATGAACACTGAAGCTTTCTTT. Translated, it gives CSVYRDTMNTEAFF.

The gene calls are TRBV24-1 and TRBJ1-2, with 7 positions matching TRBD1. This CDR3 contains 12 residues. Germline trimming cut 3 bases from V and 8 bases from J; bases unmatched to any gene: 2. Per germline, CDR1 KGHDR and CDR2 SFDVKD. CDR3 in amino acids: CATSDLGGGYTF. The CDR3 DNA reads TGTGCCACCAGTGATCTAGGGGGCGGCTACACCTTC.

This clone has more than one count but fewer than ten. As DNA, the CDR3 is TGTGCCAGCGGCGGGACAGGACCGAACACCGGGGAGCTGTTTTTT. Protein product: CASGGTGPNTGELFF. The rearrangement uses TRBV2 and TRBJ2-2, with 8 bases lining up with TRBD1. The CDR3 loop spans 15 amino acids. Germline-derived CDR1 and CDR2 are SNHLY and FYNNEI. V gave up 8 bases and J gave up 0 bases; unmatched junction bases: 5.

This rearrangement joins TRBV6-5 to TRBJ2-3; TRBD2 is a possible D gene (5 bases). Germline V CDR1 and CDR2: MNHEY, SVGAGI. V was shortened by 7 bases and J by 2 bases, with 10 bases between the two germline ends. CDR3 size: 13 residues. CDR3 sequence reads: CASTGYLTDTQYF. In DNA, the CDR3 is TGTGCCAGCACGGGGTACCTCACAGATACGCAGTATTTT.

This clone appeared a single time. This rearrangement joins TRBV7-9 to TRBJ1-4, with TRBD1 matching over 8 bases. V trimming: 5 bases; J trimming: 3 bases; junction bases outside the gene matches: 5. The germline CDR1 and CDR2 sequences are SEHNR and FQNEAQ (reference sequence). The CDR3 runs 15 residues. CDR3 in DNA: TGTGCCAGCAGCACCCGACAGGGGCCTAATGAAAAACTGTTTTTT. Its protein product is CASSTRQGPNEKLFF. Full variable domain (rest looked up from reference TRBV7-9 and TRBJ1-4): DTGVSQNPRHKITKRGQNVTFRCDPISEHNRLYWYRQTLGQGPEFLTYFQNEAQLEKSRLLSDRFSAERPKGSFSTLEIQRTEQGDSAMYLCASSTRQGPNEKLFFGSGTQLSVL.

This chain links TRBV20-1 with TRBJ1-2, with TRBD1 as a possible D gene (6 bases). The germline V and J ends were trimmed by 3 bases and 0 bases, with 11 bases remaining between them. The V gene's germline CDR1 is DFQATT and CDR2 SNEGSKA (reference sequence). This CDR3 region has 14 residues. As DNA, the CDR3 is TGCAGTGCTAGTCCCTCAGGGGCTAACTATGGCTACACCTTC. Amino acid sequence: CSASPSGANYGYTF.

The rearrangement uses TRBV19 and TRBJ2-5; D remains unclear. The CDR3 is 14 amino acids. The V end was cut by 0 bases, the J end by 0 bases, with 5 bases between. The germline gives CDR1 LNHDA, CDR2 SQIVND (reference sequence). CDR3 nucleotides: TGTGCCAGTAGTATAGATGAGTACCAAGAGACCCAGTACTTC. This sequence encodes CASSIDEYQETQYF.

The V gene is TRBV15, the J gene TRBJ1-1; D not resolved. The CDR3 has 11 amino acids. V lost 1 base and J lost 7, with 4 bases in between. Germline V gives CDR1 LNHNV, CDR2 YYDKDF (reference sequence). In DNA form, the CDR3 reads TGTGCCACCAGCAGAGTGAGTGAAGCTTTCTTT. It is translated as CATSRVSEAFF. The full variable domain, completed using reference TRBV15 and TRBJ1-1, is DAMVIQNPRYQVTQFGKPVTLSCSQTLNHNVMYWYQQKSSQAPKLLFHYYDKDFNNEADTPDNFQSRRPNTSFCFLDIRSPGLGDTAMYLCATSRVSEAFFGQGTRLTVV.

This chain connects TRBV5-1 to TRBJ2-1; TRBD2 agrees at 8 bases. CDR1 SGHRS and CDR2 YFSETQ come from the germline V gene. V lost 0 bases, J lost 8 bases, and 10 bases stayed unmatched. This CDR3 has 16 residues. The CDR3 spells CASSLAGPSGRDEQFF. In DNA form, the CDR3 reads TGCGCCAGCAGCTTGGCCGGTCCTAGCGGGCGCGATGAGCAGTTCTTC.

The J gene is TRBJ1-5, the V gene TRBV10-3, with TRBD1 as a possible D gene (5 bases). The germline V gene has CDR1 ENHRY and CDR2 SYGVKD. The CDR3 is made up of 13 amino acids. Deletions cut 6 bases from V and 9 bases from J, with 15 bases between. The CDR3 DNA reads as TGTGCCATCAGCTTGGACAAGATGATGCCCCAGCATTTT. This codes for CAISLDKMMPQHF.

In its sample, this clone was seen once. The chain recombines TRBV7-5 with TRBJ1-2; TRBD1 is the table's D call, not checked against the DNA. TRBV7-5 is classified as a pseudogene. CDR3 length equals 15 residues. The CDR3 DNA is TGTGCCAGAAGCGCCCCGGGACAGGGCTTCTATGGCTACACCTTC. This codes for CARSAPGQGFYGYTF.

This rearrangement joins TRBV5-1 to TRBJ2-7, with D possibly TRBD1 on 6 matching bases. The CDR3 covers 13 residues. CDR1 is SGHRS and CDR2 is YFSETQ in the germline V gene. V lost 0 bases, J lost 5 bases, and 9 bases lay in between. The CDR3: CASSLAAGDEQYF. The CDR3 DNA reads as TGCGCCAGCAGCTTGGCGGCAGGGGACGAGCAGTACTTC.

The rearrangement links TRBV6-5 to TRBJ2-7, with 7 bases fitting TRBD1. Germline V gives CDR1 MNHEY, CDR2 SVGAGI. With V trimmed by 7 bases and J by 7 bases, 13 bases remained unmatched. The CDR3 has 14 amino acids. CDR3 DNA: TGTGCCAGCATCCAAGGGGAGACAGGGAGAGAGCAGTACTTC. It codes for CASIQGETGREQYF.